These 14 T cell receptor beta chains share one sample of origin, sequenced in a study of T cells in Graves' hyperthyroidism and ophthalmopathy. TCR beta CDR3 region amplification was performed from RNA transcripts. TCR CDR3 underwent first-round RT-PCR with the HTBI primer set. TCRdb re-called the multiplex PCR reads with MiXCR, one entry per CDR3 protein. The sample carries some 360,000 distinct CDR3 sequences, about a sixth recorded once. Sequencing was performed on blood. The receptors come from a woman aged 40 to 50 with Graves' ophthalmopathy.

This clonotype was counted ten times or more. V gene TRBV28 combines with J gene TRBJ1-2; D not resolved. Germline assignment: CDR1 MDHEN and CDR2 SYDVKM. Trimming removed 4 bases from V and 4 bases from J, with 10 bases in between. This CDR3 has 13 residues. For the CDR3, the DNA is TGTGCCAGCAGTTATGGGGATAGCTATGGCTACACCTTC. It translates to CASSYGDSYGYTF.

This clonotype was observed at least ten times. The junction does not match germline at one end; this may be a read error. This chain connects TRBV29-1 to TRBJ2-5; 14 bases line up with TRBD2. This CDR3 region has 17 residues. Germline CDR1 and CDR2: SQVTM and ANQGSEA. CDR3 DNA sequence: TGCAGCGCTGAAAGACTAGCGGGAGGGATAGAGGGGGAGACCCAGTACTTC. Residues: CSAERLAGGIEGETQYF.

This clonotype was seen many times. The V call is TRBV12-3 or TRBV12-4, the J call TRBJ1-5; 9 nucleotides match TRBD1. The CDR3 totals 16 residues. The J segment lost 6 bases and the V segment lost 1 base, leaving 7 bases of the junction unmatched. CDR3 nucleotide sequence: TGTGCCAGCAGTTTAGTCCTCACAGGGGGCATTCAGCCCCAGCATTTT. Translating it yields CASSLVLTGGIQPQHF.

This clonotype was recorded at least ten times. The chain is built from TRBV25-1 and TRBJ1-1, with 7 bases that match TRBD1. The CDR3 covers 15 residues. The J segment lost 1 base and the V segment lost 3 bases, leaving 5 bases of the junction unmatched. From germline, CDR1 is MGHDK and CDR2 SYGVNS. This CDR3 reads CASSDPAGGNTEAFF. CDR3 coding DNA: TGTGCCAGCAGTGATCCCGCAGGGGGGAACACTGAAGCTTTCTTT.

The chain uses TRBV12-3 or TRBV12-4 and TRBJ2-7, with TRBD1 matching 8 bases. The CDR3 has 15 residues. The junction had 9 bases not matched to a gene; V was cut back by 8 bases and J by 0 bases. This CDR3 is CASGKTGASSYEQYF. CDR3 nucleotide sequence: TGTGCCAGCGGAAAGACAGGGGCCAGCTCCTACGAGCAGTACTTC.

This chain links TRBV11-2 with TRBJ2-7; the match to TRBD2 covers 8 bases. Trimming cost V 11 bases and J 3 bases; bases outside gene matches: 15. Germline lookup yields CDR1 SGHAT and CDR2 FQNNGV. The CDR3 is made up of 15 amino acids. CDR3 sequence reads: CAGSPLAAGVYEQYF. For the CDR3, the DNA is TGTGCCGGGAGCCCCCTCGCAGCGGGAGTCTACGAGCAGTACTTC.

This clonotype was recorded many times. The rearrangement uses TRBV19 and TRBJ1-1; no clear D gene. V lost 1 base and J 5 bases, leaving 11 bases between the germline ends. Germline CDR1 and CDR2: LNHDA and SQIVND (reference sequence). The CDR3 runs to 14 residues. The CDR3 bases are TGTGCCAGTAGTATAGTTGTGGGCAGGACTGAAGCTTTCTTT. Amino acids: CASSIVVGRTEAFF.

This clonotype was recorded many times. The V call is TRBV9, the J call TRBJ2-5; the D gene is possibly TRBD2 (5 bases). This CDR3 region has 13 residues. Trimming removed 0 bases at V and 5 bases at J, with 8 bases between. Per germline, CDR1 SGDLS and CDR2 YYNGEE. CDR3 sequence: CASSVGGLETQYF. In DNA, the CDR3 is TGTGCCAGCAGCGTAGGCGGGCTGGAGACCCAGTACTTC.

In its sample, this clonotype was seen many times. This chain connects TRBV28 to TRBJ2-7; D is possibly TRBD1 (6 bases). The germline CDR1 and CDR2 sequences are MDHEN and SYDVKM. V was trimmed by 8 bases and J by 0 bases, leaving 14 bases between them. The CDR3 contains 14 residues. In DNA, the CDR3 is TGTGCCAGCCCCCGGGACACCTTCTCCTACGAGCAGTACTTC. Residues: CASPRDTFSYEQYF.

This rearrangement joins TRBV30 to TRBJ1-3; D gene ambiguous. CDR3 length equals 13 residues. Germline V gene data show CDR1 as GTSNPN and CDR2 as SVGIG (reference sequence). V gave up 4 bases and J gave up 0 bases, with 7 bases separating them. CDR3 DNA: TGTGCCTGGATGGGGTACTCTGGAAACACCATATATTTT. It is translated as CAWMGYSGNTIYF.

This clonotype was counted ten times or more. The rearrangement uses TRBV18 and TRBJ1-1; the D gene is possibly TRBD1 (5 bases). In germline, CDR1 is KGHSH, CDR2 LQKENI. V gave up 3 bases and J gave up 0 bases, with 14 bases separating them. The CDR3 is 16 residues long. CDR3 nucleotides: TGTGCCAGCTCACCCGCCGTGGGGCGAGTGAACACTGAAGCTTTCTTT. This encodes CASSPAVGRVNTEAFF.

This clonotype was seen at least ten times. The CDR3 spells CASSPLANRDTGELFF. The CDR3 DNA follows: TGTGCCAGCAGCCCCCTGGCAAATCGAGACACCGGGGAGCTGTTTTTT. The chain links TRBV11-2 to TRBJ2-2; D gene uncertain. CDR3 length equals 16 residues. Germline loops: CDR1 SGHAT, CDR2 FQNNGV. V was shortened by 5 bases and J by 3 bases, with 16 bases between the two germline ends.

This clonotype was seen at least ten times. This CDR3 reads CASSLTNSYEQYF. As DNA, the CDR3 is TGTGCCAGCAGCTTGACTAACTCCTACGAGCAGTACTTC. The chain is built from TRBV11-2 and TRBJ2-7; a weak D match, TRBD2 (5 bases). V was pared by 3 bases and J by 0 bases, with 6 bases between. Germline V lookup: CDR1 SGHAT, CDR2 FQNNGV. The CDR3 totals 13 residues.

This clonotype occurred once. The gene calls are TRBV9 and TRBJ1-6; TRBD1 matches 9 bases. The CDR3 has 14 residues. CDR1 is SGDLS and CDR2 is YYNGEE in the germline V gene. The V and J ends lost 2 bases and 10 bases, in that order; junction bases with no gene match: 4. The CDR3: CASSVGTGRSPLHF. Written as DNA, the CDR3 is TGTGCCAGCAGCGTGGGGACAGGGAGGTCACCCCTCCACTTT. The entire variable domain, with the rest obtained from reference TRBV9 and TRBJ1-6, is as follows: DSGVTQTPKHLITATGQRVTLRCSPRSGDLSVYWYQQSLDQGLQFLIQYYNGEERAKGNILERFSAQQFPDLHSELNLSSLELGDSALYFCASSVGTGRSPLHFGNGTRLTVT.